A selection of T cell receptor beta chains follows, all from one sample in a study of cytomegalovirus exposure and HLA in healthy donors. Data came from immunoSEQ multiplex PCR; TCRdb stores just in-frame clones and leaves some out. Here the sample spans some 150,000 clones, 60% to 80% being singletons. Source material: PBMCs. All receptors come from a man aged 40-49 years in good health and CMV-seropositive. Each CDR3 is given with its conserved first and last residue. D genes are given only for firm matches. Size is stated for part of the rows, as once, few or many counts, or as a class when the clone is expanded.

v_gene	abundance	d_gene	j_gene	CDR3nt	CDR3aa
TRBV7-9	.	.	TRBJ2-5	TGTGCCAGCAGCGAAGCTTCCGGAGAAAGGACCCAGTACTTC	CASSEASGERTQYF
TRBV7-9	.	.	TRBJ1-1	TGTTCCAGCAGCTTACAGCCGAGAGGGAACACTGAAGCTTTCTTT	CSSSLQPRGNTEAFF
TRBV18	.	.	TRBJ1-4	TGTGCCAGCTCACCAGGGAGGGGAGCAACTAATGAAAAACTGTTTTTT	CASSPGRGATNEKLFF
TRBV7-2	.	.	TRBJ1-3	TGTGCCAGCAGCTTTGCCGGTGGCTCTGGAAACACCATATATTTT	CASSFAGGSGNTIYF
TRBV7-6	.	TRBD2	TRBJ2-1	TGTGCCAGCAGCTCAATGGAGGGGGTTAGCGGGAGTGTCTACAATGAGCAGTTCTTC	CASSSMEGVSGSVYNEQFF
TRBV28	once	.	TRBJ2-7	TGTGCCAGCAGCCTCCTAACTGGCGAGCAGTACTTC	CASSLLTGEQYF
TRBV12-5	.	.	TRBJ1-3	TGTGCTAGTGGTTTTCGGGGGGACACCATATATTTT	CASGFRGDTIYF
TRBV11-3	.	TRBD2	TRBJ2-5	TGTGCCAGCAGCCTCGGGACTAGGTTGGAGACCCAGTACTTC	CASSLGTRLETQYF
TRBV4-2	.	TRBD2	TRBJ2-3	TGTGCCAGCAGCCAAGAAGCGGGAGGGCCAGATACGCAGTATTTT	CASSQEAGGPDTQYF
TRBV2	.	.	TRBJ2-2	TGTGCCAGCAGTGTCGGGGGGCGTACCGGGGAGCTGTTTTTT	CASSVGGRTGELFF
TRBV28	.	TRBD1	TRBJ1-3	TGTGCCAGCAGCCCAGGACAGGGAGACCCCTCTGGAAACACCATATATTTT	CASSPGQGDPSGNTIYF
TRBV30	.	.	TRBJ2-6	TGTGCCTGGAGGGCGGGATATTTTTACTCTGGGGCCAACGTCCTGACTTTC	CAWRAGYFYSGANVLTF
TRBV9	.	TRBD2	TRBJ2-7	TGTGCCAGCAGCCCTATAGGACTAGCGGGAGGGCGAAACGAGCAGTACTTC	CASSPIGLAGGRNEQYF
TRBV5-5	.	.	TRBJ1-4	TGTGCCAGCAGCGGGAGGATTGCCGTCGGCGAAAAACTGTTTTTT	CASSGRIAVGEKLFF
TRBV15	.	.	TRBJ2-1	TGTGCCACCAGCAGAGATGAGAGATCACCCTACTCCTACAATGAGCAGTTCTTC	CATSRDERSPYSYNEQFF
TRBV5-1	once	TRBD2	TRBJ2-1	TGCGCCAGCAGCTTGGCGGTGAGCGGGAGAGGCGATGAGCAGTTCTTC	CASSLAVSGRGDEQFF
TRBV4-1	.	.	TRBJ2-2	TGCGCCAGCAGCCATGAAGGACAGCCGTTGGGCGGGGAGCTGTTTTTT	CASSHEGQPLGGELFF
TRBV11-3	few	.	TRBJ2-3	TGTGCCAGCAGCGCCTACAGGGCCCGCACAGATACGCAGTATTTT	CASSAYRARTDTQYF
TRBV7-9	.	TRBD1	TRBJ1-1	TGTGCCAGCAGCAGGCGGACAGGGGAGACTGAAGCTTTCTTT	CASSRRTGETEAFF
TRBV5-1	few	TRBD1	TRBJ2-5	TGCGCCAGCAGCTTAAGGGGGCAGGCTCCTCAAGAGACCCAGTACTTC	CASSLRGQAPQETQYF
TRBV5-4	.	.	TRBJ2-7	TGTGCCAGCAGCGTCCCGGGACAAATGACGTACGAGCAGTACTTC	CASSVPGQMTYEQYF
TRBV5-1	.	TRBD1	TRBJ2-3	TGCGCCAGCAGCCCGACAGGGGGCGTCCCAGATACGCAGTATTTT	CASSPTGGVPDTQYF
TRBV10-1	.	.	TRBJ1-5	TGCGCCAGCAGTGATCTAGGTCAGCCCCAGCATTTT	CASSDLGQPQHF
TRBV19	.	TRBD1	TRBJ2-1	TGTGCCAGTAGTATGGTTTCAGGGGGCTCCTACAATGAGCAGTTCTTC	CASSMVSGGSYNEQFF
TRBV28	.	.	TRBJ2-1	TGTGCCAGCAGTTTATCCCCACGGGACTCTTACAATGAGCAGTTCTTC	CASSLSPRDSYNEQFF
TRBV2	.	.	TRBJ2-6	TGTGCCAGCACTACAGGGTCCGGGGCCAACGGCCTGACTTTC	CASTTGSGANGLTF
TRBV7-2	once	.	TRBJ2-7	TGTGCCAGCAGCTTAGCGACGACTAGTTGGGGCGAGCAGTACTTC	CASSLATTSWGEQYF
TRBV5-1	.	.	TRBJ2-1	TGCGCCAGCAGCAATGGAGGGAGTTCCCCCTACAATGAGCAGTTCTTC	CASSNGGSSPYNEQFF
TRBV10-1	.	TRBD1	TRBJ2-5	TGCGCCAGCAGCCAGGGGGTGGAGGAGACCCAGTACTTC	CASSQGVEETQYF
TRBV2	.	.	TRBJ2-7	TGTGCCAGCAGCTACTACGAGCAGTACTTC	CASSYYEQYF
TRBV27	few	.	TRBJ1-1	TGTGCCAGCAGTTTATCGCGGCAGATGAACACTGAAGCTTTCTTT	CASSLSRQMNTEAFF
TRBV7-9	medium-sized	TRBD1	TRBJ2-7	TGTGCCAGCAGCTTCTCGGGACAGGGCTACGAGCAGTACTTC	CASSFSGQGYEQYF
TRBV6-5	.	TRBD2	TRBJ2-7	TGTGCCAGCAGGCGGACTAGCGGGAGCTCCTACGAGCAGTACTTC	CASRRTSGSSYEQYF
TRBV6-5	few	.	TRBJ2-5	TGTGCCAGCAGTTACGAGGCCCACCGAGGGACCCAGTACTTC	CASSYEAHRGTQYF
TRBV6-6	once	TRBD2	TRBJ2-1	TGTGCCAGCACCCGGGGACTAGCGGAGAAGAATGAGCAGTTCTTC	CASTRGLAEKNEQFF
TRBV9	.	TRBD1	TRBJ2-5	TGTGCCAGCAGCCGATACTTCCGGACAGGGGCTGAAGAGACCCAGTACTTC	CASSRYFRTGAEETQYF
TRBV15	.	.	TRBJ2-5	TGTGCCACCAGCAGAGATCCTGGGGGGTTGGGAGAGACCCAGTACTTC	CATSRDPGGLGETQYF
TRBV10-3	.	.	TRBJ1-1	TGTGCCACGGGGGGAAGCACTGAAGCTTTCTTT	CATGGSTEAFF
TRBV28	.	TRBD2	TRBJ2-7	TGTGCCAGCAGCCCGCCGGGACTAACATTCAACGAGCAGTACTTC	CASSPPGLTFNEQYF
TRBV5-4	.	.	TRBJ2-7	TGTGCCAGCAGCTACGGGACTCAGGATCTCTACGAGCAGTACTTC	CASSYGTQDLYEQYF
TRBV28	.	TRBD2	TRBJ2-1	TGCGAAGTTAGCGGGAGCTACAATGAGCAGTTCTTC	CEVSGSYNEQFF
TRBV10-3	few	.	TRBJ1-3	TGTGCCATCAGTGACTTATCAACTGCCACCTCTGGAAACACCATATATTTT	CAISDLSTATSGNTIYF
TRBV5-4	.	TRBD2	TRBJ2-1	TGTGCCAGCAGCGGTTTAGCGGGAAAATCCTACAATGAGCAGTTCTTC	CASSGLAGKSYNEQFF
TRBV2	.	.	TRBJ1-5	TGTGCCAGCAGTGATTCTTATCGTCAGCCCCAGCATTTT	CASSDSYRQPQHF
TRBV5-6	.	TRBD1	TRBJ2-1	TGTGCCAGCAGCAAGGACAGGGGGCGCTTCTACAATGAGCAGTTCTTC	CASSKDRGRFYNEQFF
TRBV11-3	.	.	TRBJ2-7	TGTGCCAGCAGCTTCCCGCCGCAGGGGAGACACCTCTACGAGCAGTACTTC	CASSFPPQGRHLYEQYF